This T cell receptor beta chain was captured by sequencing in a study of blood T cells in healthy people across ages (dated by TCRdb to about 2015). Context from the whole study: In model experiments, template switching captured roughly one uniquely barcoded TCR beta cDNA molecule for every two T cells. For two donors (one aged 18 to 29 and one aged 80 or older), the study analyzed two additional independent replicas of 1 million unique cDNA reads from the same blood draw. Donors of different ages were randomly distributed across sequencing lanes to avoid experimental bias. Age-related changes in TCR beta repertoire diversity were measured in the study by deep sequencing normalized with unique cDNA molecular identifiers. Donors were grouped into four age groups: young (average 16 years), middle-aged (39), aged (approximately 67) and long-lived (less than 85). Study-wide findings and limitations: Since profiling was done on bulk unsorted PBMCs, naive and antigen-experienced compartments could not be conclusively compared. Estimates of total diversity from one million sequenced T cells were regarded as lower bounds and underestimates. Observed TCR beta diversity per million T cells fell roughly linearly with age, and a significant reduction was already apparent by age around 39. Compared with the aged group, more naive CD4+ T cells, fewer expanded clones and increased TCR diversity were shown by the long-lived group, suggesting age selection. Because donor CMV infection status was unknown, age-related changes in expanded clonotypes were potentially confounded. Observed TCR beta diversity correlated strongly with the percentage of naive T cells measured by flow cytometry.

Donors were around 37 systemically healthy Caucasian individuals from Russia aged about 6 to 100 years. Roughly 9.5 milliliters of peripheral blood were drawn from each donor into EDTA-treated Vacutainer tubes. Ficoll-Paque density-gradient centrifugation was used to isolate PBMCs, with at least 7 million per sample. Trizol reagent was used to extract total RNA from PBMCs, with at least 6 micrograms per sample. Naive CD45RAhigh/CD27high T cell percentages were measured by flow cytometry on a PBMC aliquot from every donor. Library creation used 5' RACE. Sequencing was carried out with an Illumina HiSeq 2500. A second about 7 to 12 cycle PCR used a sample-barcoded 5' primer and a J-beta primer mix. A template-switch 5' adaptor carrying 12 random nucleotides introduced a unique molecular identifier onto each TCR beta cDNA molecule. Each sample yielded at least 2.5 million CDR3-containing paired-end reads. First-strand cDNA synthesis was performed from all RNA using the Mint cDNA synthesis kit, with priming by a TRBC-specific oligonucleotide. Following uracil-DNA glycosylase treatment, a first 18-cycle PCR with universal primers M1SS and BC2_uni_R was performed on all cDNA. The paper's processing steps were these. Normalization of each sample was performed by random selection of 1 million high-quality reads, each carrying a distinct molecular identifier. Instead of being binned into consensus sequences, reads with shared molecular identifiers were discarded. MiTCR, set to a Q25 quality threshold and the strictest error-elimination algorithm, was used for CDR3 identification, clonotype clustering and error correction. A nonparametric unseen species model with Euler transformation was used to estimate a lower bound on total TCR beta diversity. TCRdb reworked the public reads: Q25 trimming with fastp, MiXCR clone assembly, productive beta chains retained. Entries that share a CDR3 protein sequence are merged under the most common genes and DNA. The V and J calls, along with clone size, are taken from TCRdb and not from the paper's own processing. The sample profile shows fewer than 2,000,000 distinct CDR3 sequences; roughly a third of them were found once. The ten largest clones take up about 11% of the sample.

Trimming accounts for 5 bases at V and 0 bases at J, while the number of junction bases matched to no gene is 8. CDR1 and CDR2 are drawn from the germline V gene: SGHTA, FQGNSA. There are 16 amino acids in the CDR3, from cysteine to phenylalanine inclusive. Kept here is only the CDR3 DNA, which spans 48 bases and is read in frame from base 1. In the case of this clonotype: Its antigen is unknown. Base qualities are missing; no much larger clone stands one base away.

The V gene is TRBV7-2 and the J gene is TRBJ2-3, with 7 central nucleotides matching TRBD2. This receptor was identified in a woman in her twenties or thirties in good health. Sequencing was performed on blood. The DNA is TGTGCCAGCAGCAAGGGAGGGAAACTCAGCACAGATACGCAGTATTTT. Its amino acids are CASSKGGKLSTDTQYF.